This T cell receptor (beta chain) was captured in a study of cytomegalovirus exposure and HLA in healthy donors. Only in-frame clones appear in the TCRdb table, and some are missing; sequencing was by immunoSEQ multiplex PCR. This table has 150,000 to 200,000 clones, about 84% appearing once. The CDR3 has 11 amino acids. From germline, CDR1 is GTSNPN and CDR2 SVGIG (reference sequence). Deletions cut 3 bases from V and 9 bases from J, with 11 bases between. Study results and limitations: A few chains linked to CMV were shown in vitro to be specific for CMV antigens.

A word on this clone: Its antigen is not identified.

The sequenced sample was PBMCs. The chain carries TRBV30 and TRBJ1-2; D is possibly TRBD1 (5 bases). The origin of this receptor is a woman between 18 and 29 years old in good health and CMV-seronegative. CDR3: CAWRIGGSYTF. The CDR3 DNA sequence: TGTGCCTGGAGGATCGGGGGGAGCTACACCTTC.